This T cell receptor (beta chain) was sequenced for a study of T cell repertoires in cytomegalovirus infection. This clonotype was found many times. The antigen is unknown. TCRdb recomputed calls from the reads with MiXCR, one row per CDR3 protein. The repertoire holds 300,000 to 400,000 distinct CDR3 sequences, with around 18% as singletons. Germline V lookup: CDR1 SGHKS, CDR2 YYEKEE (reference sequence). The V gene lost 4 bases and the J gene lost 8 bases, with 18 bases spanning the gap. The CDR3 is 14 residues long. Whole-study results and caveats: Cumulative frequency of public TCR beta families picked out carriers of CMV plus the relevant HLA. HLA-C-restricted TCR beta clonotypes specific for CMV led the ex vivo response.

The material sequenced was PBMCs. This chain joins TRBV5-5 and TRBJ1-2; no firm D call. The clonotype comes from a human donor in good health (CMV status not recorded). Some clones in this sample may be carry-over from other donors' samples. This CDR3 is CASSLIERGKGYTF. In nucleotides, the CDR3 is TGTGCCAGCAGCCTTATCGAGCGGGGAAAGGGCTACACCTTC.